What follows is one TCR beta chain and its context. These data are taken from a study of blood T cell repertoires in COVID-19. Study details: Sites in the United States, Italy and Spain provided acute and convalescent COVID-19 samples. T cells, B-cell-depleted T cells, or PBMCs supplied cDNA or gDNA.

In the authors' methods: Amplification of reference gene primers provided the estimated nucleated cell counts. Produced via immunoSEQ multiplex PCR; TCRdb's table is partial and in-frame only. V, J and clone size reflect that table, while D and trimming were determined from the DNA. The table records 25,000 or so clones, approximately 86% of them present only once. The sequence was obtained from a human donor with acute or convalescent COVID-19. The donor label of this sample is uncertain. The specimen sequenced was peripheral blood.

DNA for the CDR3: TGTGCCAGCAGTTACAGGGCCTCCTACGAGCAGTACTTC. The encoded protein is CASSYRASYEQYF. The V call is TRBV5-6, the J call TRBJ2-7, with D perhaps matching TRBD1 (6 bases). Trimming removed 5 bases from V and 0 bases from J, with 9 bases in between. The CDR3 spans 13 residues. The germline V gene has CDR1 SGHDT and CDR2 YYEEEE.